The next 5 T cell receptor beta chains were all read from a single sample in a study of T-cell reconstitution after alpha-beta-depleted transplantation in children. Preparation of the TCRbeta library involved a method that used unique molecular identifiers. TCRdb re-analysed the PCR reads in MiXCR, keeping a single row per CDR3 protein. The profile covers 700,000 to 950,000 distinct CDR3 sequences, with around 15% appearing a single time and roughly 5% taken by the ten largest. The sequenced sample was PBMCs, mostly from graft donor cells, obtained 360 days after TCRalphabeta/CD19-depleted stem cell transplant. These TCRs come from a male patient between 10 and 17 years old who had a stem cell transplant for acute lymphoblastic leukemia, so the T cells may come from the graft donor.

This clonotype was picked up a small number of times. This chain uses TRBV7-6 with TRBJ2-7, with D possibly being TRBD1 or TRBD2 (7 bases each). The V end lost 5 bases, the J end lost 4 bases, and 21 bases lay between the germline ends. The germline V gene encodes CDR1 SGHVS and CDR2 FNYEAQ. The CDR3 consists of 16 residues. CDR3 nucleotides: TGTGCCAGCAGCCCACGGGCAGGGGGGGCTATATACGAGCAGTACTTC. Its translation: CASSPRAGGAIYEQYF.

The table lists this clonotype with a few counts. The chain uses TRBV7-6 and TRBJ2-1, with TRBD2 matching 9 bases. V was pared by 1 base and J by 7 bases, with 5 bases of the junction left unmatched. From germline, CDR1 is SGHVS and CDR2 FNYEAQ. The CDR3 has 15 residues. The CDR3 DNA reads TGTGCCAGCAGCTTAGTAGCGGGAGCTACAAATGAGCAGTTCTTC. Protein: CASSLVAGATNEQFF.

This clonotype has just a few counts. The V and J genes are TRBV20-1 and TRBJ1-1, with D hard to call. The CDR3 runs to 11 residues. Germline V gene sequence: CDR1 DFQATT, CDR2 SNEGSKA (reference sequence). Trimming left V 6 bases short and J 7 bases short, with 12 bases between. CDR3 loop: CSASGLLEAFF. DNA of the CDR3: TGCAGTGCCAGCGGCCTGCTTGAAGCTTTCTTT.

The chain uses TRBV5-1 and TRBJ1-5; 9 bases agree with TRBD1. The CDR3 has 17 amino acids. CDR1 is SGHRS, CDR2 YFSETQ, per germline. The V gene end was trimmed by 1 base and the J gene end by 4 bases; junction bases not matched to a gene: 9. For the CDR3, the DNA is TGCGCCAGCAGCTTGCTAAAGGGACAGGGAAAAAATCAGCCCCAGCATTTT. Its translation: CASSLLKGQGKNQPQHF.

A few counts support this clonotype. The rearrangement links TRBV7-2 to TRBJ2-3, with D unresolved. V was cut by 3 bases and J by 11 bases, with 15 bases left in between. Germline CDR1 SGHTA, CDR2 FQGNSA. The CDR3 runs 13 residues. Here the CDR3 DNA reads TGTGCCAGCAGCTTTTACAAGGCAATTAAGCAGTATTTT. Translated, it gives CASSFYKAIKQYF.